Listed below are T cell receptor beta chains from one sample, sequenced in a study of T cells in tumors after PD-1 blockade. TCRdb keeps only in-frame clones here, not all; method: immunoSEQ multiplex PCR. The table includes tens of thousands of clones, 79% detected once. Material: PBMCs, obtained before anti-PD-1 therapy. Every receptor here comes from a human donor with advanced basal cell or squamous cell carcinoma (not recorded which). The CDR3 runs from the conserved cysteine through the conserved F or W. Each record gives: J gene, clone size, D gene, V gene, CDR3 protein, CDR3 DNA. A D gene is named only where the DNA matches it firmly. Only some rows state a clone size, as once, few, many or a class for expanded clones.

J: TRBJ2-1; size: NA; D: NA; V: TRBV10-3; CDR3: CAISESSSDRSYNEQFF; DNA: TGTGCCATCAGTGAGTCGAGTTCGGACCGCTCCTACAATGAGCAGTTCTTC
J: TRBJ2-1; size: NA; D: NA; V: TRBV19; CDR3: CASSDVPTAYNEQFF; DNA: TGTGCCAGTAGTGATGTCCCGACTGCCTACAATGAGCAGTTCTTC
J: TRBJ2-5; size: NA; D: NA; V: TRBV27; CDR3: CASSFGRSGGETQYF; DNA: TGTGCCAGCAGTTTCGGCAGGTCGGGTGGAGAGACCCAGTACTTC
J: TRBJ1-6; size: few; D: NA; V: TRBV7-6; CDR3: CASRHDEGELSPLHF; DNA: TGTGCCAGCAGACACGACGAGGGTGAGCTGTCACCCCTCCACTTT
J: TRBJ2-7; size: NA; D: TRBD1; V: TRBV28; CDR3: CASSSWTGGGYEQYF; DNA: TGTGCCAGCAGTTCCTGGACAGGGGGGGGCTACGAGCAGTACTTC
J: TRBJ1-4; size: NA; D: NA; V: TRBV19; CDR3: CASSITGNPDLNEKLFF; DNA: TGTGCCAGTAGTATCACAGGAAATCCCGACCTTAATGAAAAACTGTTTTTT
J: TRBJ2-2; size: once; D: NA; V: TRBV7-2; CDR3: CASSFYPGREDTGELFF; DNA: TGTGCCAGCAGCTTTTATCCCGGCAGGGAGGACACCGGGGAGCTGTTTTTT
J: TRBJ2-3; size: NA; D: TRBD2; V: TRBV24-1; CDR3: CATSDPSGESTDTQYF; DNA: TGTGCCACCAGTGATCCTAGCGGGGAGAGCACAGATACGCAGTATTTT
J: TRBJ1-6; size: NA; D: NA; V: TRBV5-5; CDR3: CASSPRGLELLNSPLHF; DNA: TGTGCCAGCAGCCCTCGGGGACTCGAATTATTAAATTCACCCCTCCACTTT
J: TRBJ1-6; size: NA; D: NA; V: TRBV2; CDR3: CASSGQGRTPLHF; DNA: TGTGCCAGCAGTGGGCAGGGGAGGACACCCCTCCACTTT
J: TRBJ2-7; size: NA; D: TRBD1; V: TRBV5-6; CDR3: CASSPPWDSVEQYF; DNA: TGTGCCAGCAGCCCACCTTGGGACAGCGTAGAGCAGTACTTC
J: TRBJ1-3; size: NA; D: NA; V: TRBV13; CDR3: CASSLRRNSGNTIYF; DNA: TGTGCCAGCAGCTTACGACGGAACTCTGGAAACACCATATATTTT
J: TRBJ2-7; size: NA; D: NA; V: TRBV12-3/TRBV12-4; CDR3: CASSLNNYEQYF; DNA: TGTGCCAGCAGTTTAAACAACTACGAGCAGTACTTC
J: TRBJ2-7; size: NA; D: NA; V: TRBV6-5; CDR3: CASRKSRTVYEQYF; DNA: TGTGCCAGCAGAAAAAGCAGGACCGTCTACGAGCAGTACTTC
J: TRBJ1-1; size: NA; D: NA; V: TRBV27; CDR3: CASSLRGGYTEAFF; DNA: TGTGCCAGCAGTCTAAGAGGGGGGTACACTGAAGCTTTCTTT
J: TRBJ2-7; size: NA; D: NA; V: TRBV9; CDR3: CASSVSSENYEQYF; DNA: TGTGCCAGCAGCGTTAGTAGCGAAAACTACGAGCAGTACTTC
J: TRBJ2-1; size: NA; D: NA; V: TRBV7-7; CDR3: CASSAYSAPLNEQFF; DNA: TGTGCCAGCAGCGCCTATAGCGCCCCCCTCAATGAGCAGTTCTTC
J: TRBJ1-2; size: once; D: NA; V: TRBV2; CDR3: CASSGQNYGYTF; DNA: TGTGCCAGCAGTGGACAGAACTATGGCTACACCTTC
J: TRBJ2-3; size: NA; D: NA; V: TRBV29-1; CDR3: CSVLPALSTDTQYF; DNA: TGCAGCGTTTTGCCAGCACTTAGCACAGATACGCAGTATTTT
J: TRBJ2-2; size: NA; D: NA; V: TRBV24-1; CDR3: CATSDKRGPKGNTGELFF; DNA: TGTGCCACCAGTGACAAACGGGGCCCCAAGGGGAACACCGGGGAGCTGTTTTTT
J: TRBJ1-2; size: NA; D: NA; V: TRBV6-1; CDR3: CASSEGSVANYGYTF; DNA: TGTGCCAGCAGTGAAGGGTCAGTAGCTAACTATGGCTACACCTTC
J: TRBJ2-3; size: few; D: NA; V: TRBV5-1; CDR3: CASSLAYRGGGEDTQYF; DNA: TGCGCCAGCAGCTTGGCATACCGGGGAGGAGGGGAGGATACGCAGTATTTT
J: TRBJ2-3; size: NA; D: NA; V: TRBV6-5; CDR3: CASALSSTDTQYF; DNA: TGTGCCAGTGCACTTTCTAGCACAGATACGCAGTATTTT
J: TRBJ2-3; size: NA; D: TRBD2; V: TRBV6-1; CDR3: CASSGRTSGSLIDTQYF; DNA: TGTGCCAGCAGTGGGAGGACTAGCGGGAGTCTCATAGATACGCAGTATTTT
J: TRBJ2-1; size: NA; D: TRBD2; V: TRBV7-7; CDR3: CASSAGGSSYNEQFF; DNA: TGTGCCAGCAGCGCGGGCGGGAGCTCCTACAATGAGCAGTTCTTC
J: TRBJ2-7; size: NA; D: NA; V: TRBV7-2; CDR3: CASSPAYSRHFEQYF; DNA: TGTGCCAGCAGCCCCGCCTACTCGAGACATTTCGAGCAGTACTTC
J: TRBJ1-4; size: once; D: TRBD1; V: TRBV6-5; CDR3: CASSYGTGDGEKLFF; DNA: TGTGCCAGCAGTTACGGGACAGGGGATGGCGAAAAACTGTTTTTT
J: TRBJ2-3; size: few; D: NA; V: TRBV27; CDR3: CATTHLRGGTDTQYF; DNA: TGTGCCACCACCCACCTGAGGGGGGGCACAGATACGCAGTATTTT
J: TRBJ2-3; size: NA; D: NA; V: TRBV19; CDR3: CASSISPTDTQYF; DNA: TGTGCCAGTAGTATTTCCCCCACAGATACGCAGTATTTT
J: TRBJ2-7; size: NA; D: NA; V: TRBV9; CDR3: CASSVGAENYEQYF; DNA: TGTGCCAGCAGCGTAGGAGCCGAGAACTACGAGCAGTACTTC
J: TRBJ2-7; size: NA; D: NA; V: TRBV2; CDR3: CASRAGSSYEQYF; DNA: TGTGCCAGCAGGGCAGGGAGCTCCTACGAGCAGTACTTC
J: TRBJ2-5; size: few; D: NA; V: TRBV28; CDR3: CASSRGYEGDAQETQYF; DNA: TGTGCCAGCAGCCGCGGGTATGAGGGAGACGCGCAAGAGACCCAGTACTTC
J: TRBJ2-5; size: NA; D: TRBD1; V: TRBV6-2/TRBV6-3; CDR3: CASSYSGTGQETQYF; DNA: TGTGCCAGCAGTTACTCCGGGACAGGGCAAGAGACCCAGTACTTC
J: TRBJ1-1; size: NA; D: TRBD1; V: TRBV6-5; CDR3: CASRSAGGSAEAFF; DNA: TGTGCCAGCAGGTCCGCAGGGGGCTCGGCTGAAGCTTTCTTT
J: TRBJ2-1; size: NA; D: TRBD2; V: TRBV20-1; CDR3: CSVARDYQFF; DNA: TGCAGTGTAGCCCGGGACTATCAGTTCTTC
J: TRBJ2-3; size: few; D: TRBD1; V: TRBV29-1; CDR3: CSVGTGGADTQYF; DNA: TGCAGCGTTGGGACAGGGGGCGCAGATACGCAGTATTTT
J: TRBJ1-2; size: NA; D: TRBD1; V: TRBV27; CDR3: CASSSSGTGYGYTF; DNA: TGTGCCAGCAGTTCATCCGGGACAGGGTATGGCTACACCTTC
J: TRBJ2-3; size: NA; D: TRBD2; V: TRBV9; CDR3: CASSAGTSGSTDTQYF; DNA: TGTGCCAGCAGCGCCGGGACTAGCGGGAGTACAGATACGCAGTATTTT
J: TRBJ1-1; size: NA; D: NA; V: TRBV7-2; CDR3: CASSFQGQNTEAFF; DNA: TGTGCCAGCAGCTTCCAGGGACAAAACACTGAAGCTTTCTTT
J: TRBJ1-3; size: once; D: NA; V: TRBV19; CDR3: CASNPGRGNTIYF; DNA: TGTGCCAGTAACCCCGGCAGAGGAAACACCATATATTTT
J: TRBJ2-7; size: NA; D: NA; V: TRBV14; CDR3: CASSPTPIQQYF; DNA: TGTGCCAGCAGCCCCACCCCTATTCAGCAGTACTTC
J: TRBJ2-6; size: once; D: TRBD1; V: TRBV7-9; CDR3: CASSPGTENSGANVLTF; DNA: TGTGCCAGCAGCCCAGGGACAGAAAACTCTGGGGCCAACGTCCTGACTTTC
J: TRBJ1-2; size: NA; D: TRBD1; V: TRBV29-1; CDR3: CSVEVTRQGVGGYTF; DNA: TGCAGCGTTGAAGTTACACGACAGGGGGTCGGTGGCTACACCTTC
J: TRBJ2-3; size: NA; D: NA; V: TRBV7-3; CDR3: CASSHPGDTDTQYF; DNA: TGTGCCAGCAGCCATCCGGGGGATACAGATACGCAGTATTTT
J: TRBJ2-2; size: NA; D: TRBD2; V: TRBV29-1; CDR3: CSVEYFQRERGVGELFF; DNA: TGCAGCGTTGAATACTTTCAGCGGGAGCGGGGGGTAGGGGAGCTGTTTTTT
J: TRBJ2-5; size: once; D: NA; V: TRBV6-5; CDR3: CASSRTQETQYF; DNA: TGTGCCAGCAGTAGGACCCAAGAGACCCAGTACTTC
J: TRBJ1-4; size: NA; D: NA; V: TRBV19; CDR3: CASSIQGEKLFF; DNA: TGTGCCAGTAGTATTCAGGGTGAAAAACTGTTTTTT
J: TRBJ2-1; size: NA; D: TRBD2; V: TRBV6-5; CDR3: CASSSGSSRNEQFF; DNA: TGTGCCAGCTCTAGCGGGAGTTCGAGAAATGAGCAGTTCTTC
J: TRBJ2-3; size: NA; D: NA; V: TRBV7-3; CDR3: CASSLWSRSDTQYF; DNA: TGTGCCAGCAGCTTATGGTCTAGATCCGATACGCAGTATTTT
J: TRBJ2-7; size: NA; D: NA; V: TRBV6-2/TRBV6-3; CDR3: CASSYEVAAAYEQYF; DNA: TGTGCCAGCAGTTACGAGGTAGCGGCTGCCTACGAGCAGTACTTC
J: TRBJ1-2; size: NA; D: NA; V: TRBV29-1; CDR3: CSVMESGRGYGYTF; DNA: TGCAGCGTGATGGAGTCGGGGCGCGGGTATGGCTACACCTTC